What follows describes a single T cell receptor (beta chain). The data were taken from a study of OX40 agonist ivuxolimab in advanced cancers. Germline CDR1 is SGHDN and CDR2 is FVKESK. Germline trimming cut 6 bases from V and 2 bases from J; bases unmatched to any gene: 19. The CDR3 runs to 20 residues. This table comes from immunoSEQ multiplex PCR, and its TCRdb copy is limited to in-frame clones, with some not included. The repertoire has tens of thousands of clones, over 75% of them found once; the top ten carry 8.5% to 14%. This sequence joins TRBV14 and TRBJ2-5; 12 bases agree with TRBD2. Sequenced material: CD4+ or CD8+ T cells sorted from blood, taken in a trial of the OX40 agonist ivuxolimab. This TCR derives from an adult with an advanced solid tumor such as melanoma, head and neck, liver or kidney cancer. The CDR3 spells CASSGLDASGRAIGQETQYF. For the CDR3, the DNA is TGTGCCAGCAGTGGGCTAGACGCTAGCGGGAGGGCGATTGGTCAAGAGACCCAGTACTTC.